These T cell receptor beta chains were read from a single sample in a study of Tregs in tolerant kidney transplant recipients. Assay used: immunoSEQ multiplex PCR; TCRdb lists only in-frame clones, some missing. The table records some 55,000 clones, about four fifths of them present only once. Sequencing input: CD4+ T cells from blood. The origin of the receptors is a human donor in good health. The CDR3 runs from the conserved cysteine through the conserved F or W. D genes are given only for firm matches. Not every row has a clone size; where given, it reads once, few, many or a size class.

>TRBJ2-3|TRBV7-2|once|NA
CASSLGGWDTQYF
TGTGCCAGCAGCTTAGGGGGCTGGGATACGCAGTATTTT
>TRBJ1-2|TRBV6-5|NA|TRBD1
CASSRRTGYGYTF
TGTGCCAGCAGCCGAAGGACAGGGTATGGCTACACCTTC
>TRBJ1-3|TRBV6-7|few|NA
CASSGGGNTIYF
TGTGCCAGTTCGGGGGGTGGAAACACCATATATTTT
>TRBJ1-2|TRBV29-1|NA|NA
CSVTGKGLRGYTF
TGCAGCGTTACCGGGAAGGGGCTGCGCGGCTACACCTTC
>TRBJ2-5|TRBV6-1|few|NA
CASRAALYQETQYF
TGTGCCAGCAGGGCCGCCTTGTACCAAGAGACCCAGTACTTC
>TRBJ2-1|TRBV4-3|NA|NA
CASSRVLQGHEQFF
TGCGCCAGCAGCCGAGTCCTCCAGGGGCATGAGCAGTTCTTC
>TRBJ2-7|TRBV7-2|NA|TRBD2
CASRRTSQGLYEQYF
TGTGCCAGCAGACGGACTAGCCAGGGACTCTACGAGCAGTACTTC
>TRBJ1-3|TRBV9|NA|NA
CASSPAQGPSGNTIYF
TGTGCCAGCAGCCCAGCGCAGGGGCCGTCAGGAAACACCATATATTTT
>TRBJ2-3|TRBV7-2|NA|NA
CASSLDWDTDTQYF
TGTGCCAGCAGCTTAGATTGGGACACAGATACGCAGTATTTT
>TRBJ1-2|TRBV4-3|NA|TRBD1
CASSQDSELQGAYGYTF
TGCGCCAGCAGCCAAGATTCAGAGCTCCAGGGGGCGTATGGCTACACCTTC
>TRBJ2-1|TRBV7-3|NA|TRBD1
CASSYRGRTTDEQFF
TGTGCCAGCAGCTACAGGGGCCGAACAACCGATGAGCAGTTCTTC
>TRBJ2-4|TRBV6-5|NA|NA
CASSYSEGLAKNIQYF
TGTGCCAGCAGTTACTCTGAGGGGTTAGCCAAAAACATTCAGTACTTC
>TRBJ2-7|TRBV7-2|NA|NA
CASSLRGAHFETYEQYF
TGTGCCAGCAGCCTTCGGGGGGCCCATTTTGAAACCTACGAGCAGTACTTC
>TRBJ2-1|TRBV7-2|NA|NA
CASSHTGASSYNEQFF
TGTGCCAGCAGCCATACGGGGGCGAGCTCCTACAATGAGCAGTTCTTC
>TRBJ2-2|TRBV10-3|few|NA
CAISGTGITGELFF
TGTGCCATCAGTGGGACGGGAATCACCGGGGAGCTGTTTTTT
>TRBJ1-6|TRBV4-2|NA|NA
CASSQEQGALSPLHF
TGTGCCAGCAGCCAAGAACAGGGCGCTCTTTCACCCCTCCACTTT
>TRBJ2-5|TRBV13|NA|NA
CASSLVRAKYF
TGTGCCAGCAGCTTAGTCCGTGCGAAGTACTTC
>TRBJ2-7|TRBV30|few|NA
CAWRGKAELGEYF
TGTGCCTGGAGGGGGAAGGCCGAATTGGGCGAGTACTTC
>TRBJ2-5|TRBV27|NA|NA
CASSLQSDNFKTQYF
TGTGCCAGCAGTTTGCAATCGGACAATTTCAAGACCCAGTACTTC
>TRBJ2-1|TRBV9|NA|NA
CASSVVAGANNEQFF
TGTGCCAGCAGCGTAGTGGCGGGGGCCAACAATGAGCAGTTCTTC
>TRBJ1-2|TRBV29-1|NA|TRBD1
CSDRTGTNYGYTF
TGCAGCGACCGGACAGGGACAAACTATGGCTACACCTTC
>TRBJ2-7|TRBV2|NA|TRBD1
CASTPWGTGNEQYF
TGTGCCAGCACCCCATGGGGGACAGGGAACGAGCAGTACTTC
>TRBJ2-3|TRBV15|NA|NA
CATSTVDLTDTQYF
TGTGCCACCAGCACTGTAGACCTCACAGATACGCAGTATTTT
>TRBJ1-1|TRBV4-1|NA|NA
CASSQSGRVAGTEAFF
TGCGCCAGCAGCCAATCGGGCAGGGTAGCGGGCACTGAAGCTTTCTTT
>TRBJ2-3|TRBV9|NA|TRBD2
CASSRTSGRTDTQYF
TGTGCCAGCAGCCGGACTAGCGGGAGAACAGATACGCAGTATTTT
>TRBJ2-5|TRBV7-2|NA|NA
CASSPRLPQYF
TGTGCCAGCAGCCCCCGCCTGCCTCAGTACTTC
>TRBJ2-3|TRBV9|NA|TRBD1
CASSWDRVRTDTQYF
TGTGCCAGCAGCTGGGACAGGGTGAGGACAGATACGCAGTATTTT
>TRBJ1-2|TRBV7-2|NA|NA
CASSPRVLDNYGYTF
TGTGCCAGCAGCCCACGAGTCCTGGATAACTATGGCTACACCTTC
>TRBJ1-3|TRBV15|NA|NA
CATSREAGNTIYF
TGTGCCACCAGCAGAGAGGCTGGAAACACCATATATTTT
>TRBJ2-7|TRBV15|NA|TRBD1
CATSVTGDEQYF
TGTGCCACCAGCGTGACAGGGGACGAGCAGTACTTC
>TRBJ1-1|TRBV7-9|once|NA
CASSPFPRLNTEAFF
TGTGCCAGCAGCCCTTTTCCCAGACTGAACACTGAAGCTTTCTTT
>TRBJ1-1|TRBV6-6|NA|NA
CASLMSPGILNTEAFF
TGTGCCAGCCTTATGTCCCCCGGGATATTGAACACTGAAGCTTTCTTT
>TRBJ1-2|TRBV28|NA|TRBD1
CASSLNRGDGGYTF
TGTGCCAGCAGTTTGAACAGGGGGGATGGTGGCTACACCTTC
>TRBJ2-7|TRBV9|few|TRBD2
CASSAGLAGANGEQYF
TGTGCCAGCAGCGCCGGACTAGCGGGGGCCAATGGGGAGCAGTACTTC
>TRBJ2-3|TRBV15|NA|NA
CATSRDTPRTDTQYF
TGTGCCACCAGCAGAGATACACCCCGGACAGATACGCAGTATTTT
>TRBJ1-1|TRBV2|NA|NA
CASSDLGLNTEAFF
TGTGCCAGCAGTGACCTGGGCCTGAACACTGAAGCTTTCTTT
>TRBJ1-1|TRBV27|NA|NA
CASSLSVQNTEAFF
TGTGCCAGCAGTTTGTCGGTACAGAACACTGAAGCTTTCTTT
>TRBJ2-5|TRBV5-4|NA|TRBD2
CASSYPRGEGQYF
TGTGCCAGCAGCTACCCTCGCGGGGAGGGCCAGTACTTC
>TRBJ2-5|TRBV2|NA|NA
CASLVGVGQETQYF
TGTGCCAGCCTTGTGGGGGTGGGCCAAGAGACCCAGTACTTC
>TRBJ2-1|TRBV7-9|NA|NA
CASSLGSSGPSYNEQFF
TGTGCCAGCAGCTTAGGTTCGAGCGGTCCCTCCTACAATGAGCAGTTCTTC
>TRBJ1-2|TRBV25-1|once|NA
CASSDRNYGYTF
TGTGCCAGCAGTGACCGTAACTATGGCTACACCTTC